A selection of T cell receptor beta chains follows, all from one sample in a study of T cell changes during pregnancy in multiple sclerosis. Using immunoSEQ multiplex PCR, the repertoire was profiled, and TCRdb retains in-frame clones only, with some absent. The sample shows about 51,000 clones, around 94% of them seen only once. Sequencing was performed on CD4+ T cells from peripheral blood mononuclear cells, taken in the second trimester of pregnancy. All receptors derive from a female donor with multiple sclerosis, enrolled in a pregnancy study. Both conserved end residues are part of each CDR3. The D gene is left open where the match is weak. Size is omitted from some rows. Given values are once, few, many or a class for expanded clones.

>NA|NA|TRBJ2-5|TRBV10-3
CAISDRGETQYF
TGTGCCATCTCGGATCGGGGGGAGACCCAGTACTTC
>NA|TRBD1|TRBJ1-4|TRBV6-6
CASSYSGGRNEKLFF
TGTGCCAGCAGTTACTCAGGGGGCCGGAATGAAAAACTGTTTTTT
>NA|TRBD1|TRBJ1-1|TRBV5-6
CASSLGQGAKNTEAFF
TGTGCCAGCAGCTTGGGACAGGGGGCTAAGAACACTGAAGCTTTCTTT
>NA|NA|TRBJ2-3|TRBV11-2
CASSLDRGDTQYF
TGTGCCAGCAGCTTAGATAGGGGGGATACGCAGTATTTT
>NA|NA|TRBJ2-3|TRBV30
CAWREPGQFTDTQYF
TGTGCCTGGAGGGAGCCCGGACAGTTCACAGATACGCAGTATTTT
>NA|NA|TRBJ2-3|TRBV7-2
CASSLGHTDTQYF
TGTGCCAGCAGCTTAGGGCATACAGATACGCAGTATTTT
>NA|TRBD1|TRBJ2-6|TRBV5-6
CASSWLGTGVSGANVLTF
TGTGCCAGCAGCTGGCTCGGAACAGGGGTTTCTGGGGCCAACGTCCTGACTTTC
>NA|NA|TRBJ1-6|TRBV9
CASSVGGANNSPLHF
TGTGCCAGCAGCGTGGGAGGGGCTAATAATTCACCCCTCCACTTT
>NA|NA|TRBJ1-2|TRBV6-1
CASSEPEQPNYGYTF
TGTGCCAGCAGTGAACCAGAACAGCCTAACTATGGCTACACCTTC
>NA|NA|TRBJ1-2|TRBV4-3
CASSQELGAVYGYTF
TGCGCCAGCAGCCAAGAGCTGGGGGCAGTCTATGGCTACACCTTC
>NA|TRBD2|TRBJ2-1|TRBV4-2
CASSQALAGGQGEQFF
TGTGCCAGCAGCCAAGCTTTAGCGGGGGGGCAAGGAGAGCAGTTCTTC
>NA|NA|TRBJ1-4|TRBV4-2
CASSQDPPSGSGSTNEKLFF
TGTGCCAGCAGCCAAGATCCCCCCTCTGGGAGCGGATCAACTAATGAAAAACTGTTTTTT
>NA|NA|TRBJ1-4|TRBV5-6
CASSLVLNEKLFF
TGTGCCAGCAGCTTGGTCCTTAATGAAAAACTGTTTTTT
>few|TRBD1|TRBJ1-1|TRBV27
CASSMTGMNTEAFF
TGTGCCAGCAGCATGACAGGGATGAACACTGAAGCTTTCTTT
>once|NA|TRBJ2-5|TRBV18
CASSLYRDMETQYF
TGTGCCAGCTCACTATACAGGGACATGGAGACCCAGTACTTC
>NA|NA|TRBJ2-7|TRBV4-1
CASSYGYEQYF
TGCGCCAGCAGCTACGGCTACGAGCAGTACTTC
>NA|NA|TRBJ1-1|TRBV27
CASKEQGAPLEAFF
TGTGCCAGCAAAGAACAGGGCGCGCCCCTTGAAGCTTTCTTT
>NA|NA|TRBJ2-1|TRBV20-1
CSAAGVNEQFF
TGCAGTGCAGCAGGGGTCAATGAGCAGTTCTTC
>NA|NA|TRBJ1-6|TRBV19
CASSISRRGGNSPLHF
TGTGCCAGTAGTATAAGTCGGCGGGGCGGCAATTCACCCCTCCACTTT
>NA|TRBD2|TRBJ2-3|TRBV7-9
CASSLGLAIDTQYF
TGTGCCAGCAGCTTGGGACTAGCAATAGATACGCAGTATTTT
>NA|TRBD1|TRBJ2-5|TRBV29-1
CSVLKGPRGKETQYF
TGCAGCGTTTTAAAGGGGCCCAGGGGGAAAGAGACCCAGTACTTC
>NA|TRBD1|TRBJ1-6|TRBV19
CASSIEQGLSSPLHF
TGTGCCAGTAGTATAGAACAGGGGCTGAGTTCACCCCTCCACTTT
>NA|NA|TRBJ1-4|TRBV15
CATSRDPGEKLFF
TGTGCCACCAGCAGAGATCCCGGTGAAAAACTGTTTTTT
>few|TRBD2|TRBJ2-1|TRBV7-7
CASSLAAGLAGGIGEQFF
TGTGCTAGCAGCTTAGCCGCTGGACTAGCGGGGGGTATAGGTGAGCAGTTCTTC
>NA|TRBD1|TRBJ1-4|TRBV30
CAWSSGGGEKLFF
TGTGCCTGGAGCTCAGGGGGCGGTGAAAAACTGTTTTTT
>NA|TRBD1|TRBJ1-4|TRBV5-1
CASSLEGQGAEKLFF
TGCGCCAGCAGCTTGGAGGGACAGGGGGCTGAAAAACTGTTTTTT
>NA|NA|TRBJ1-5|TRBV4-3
CASSQDLGEGRVQHF
TGCGCCAGCAGCCAAGATTTGGGGGAGGGGAGGGTCCAGCATTTT
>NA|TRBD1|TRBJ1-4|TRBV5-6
CASSLGQGATNEKLFF
TGTGCCAGCAGCTTGGGGCAGGGGGCCACTAATGAAAAACTGTTTTTT
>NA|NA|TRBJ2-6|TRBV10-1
CASSEVPSGANVLTF
TGCGCCAGCAGTGAGGTTCCGTCCGGGGCCAACGTCCTGACTTTC
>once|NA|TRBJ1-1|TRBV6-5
CASSYPGTPNTEAFF
TGTGCCAGCAGTTACCCCGGGACACCGAACACTGAAGCTTTCTTT
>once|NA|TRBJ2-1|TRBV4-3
CASSQVSRLSSYNEQFF
TGCGCCAGCAGCCAAGTATCTCGACTCAGCTCCTACAATGAGCAGTTCTTC
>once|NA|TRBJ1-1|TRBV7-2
CASSLDSYTEAFF
TGTGCCAGCAGCTTAGACAGCTACACTGAAGCTTTCTTT
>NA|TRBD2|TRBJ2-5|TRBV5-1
CASSSGLAGQETQYF
TGCGCCAGCAGCTCAGGACTAGCCGGTCAAGAGACCCAGTACTTC